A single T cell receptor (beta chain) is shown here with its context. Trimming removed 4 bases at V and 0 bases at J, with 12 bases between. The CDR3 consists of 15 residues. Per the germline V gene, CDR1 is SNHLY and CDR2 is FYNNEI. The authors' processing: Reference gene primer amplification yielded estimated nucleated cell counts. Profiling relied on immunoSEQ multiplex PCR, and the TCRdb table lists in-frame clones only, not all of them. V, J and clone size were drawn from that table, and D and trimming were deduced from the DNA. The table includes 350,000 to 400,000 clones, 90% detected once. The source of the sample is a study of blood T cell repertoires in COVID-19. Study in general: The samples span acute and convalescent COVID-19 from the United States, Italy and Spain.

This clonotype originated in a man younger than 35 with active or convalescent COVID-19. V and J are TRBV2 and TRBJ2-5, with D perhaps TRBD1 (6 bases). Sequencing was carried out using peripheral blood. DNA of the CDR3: TGTGCCAGCAGTGGTACAGGGCCGTACCAAGAGACCCAGTACTTC. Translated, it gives CASSGTGPYQETQYF.